This T cell receptor (beta chain) derives from a study of T-cell reconstitution after alpha-beta-depleted transplantation in children. Study-level points and caveats: The main origin of T-cell counts and diversity one year after transplant was newly produced T cells.

As for this clonotype: Its antigen is unidentified.

V lost 0 bases and J lost 6, with 9 bases in between. This CDR3 spans 13 amino acids. CDR1 SGHRS and CDR2 YFSETQ come from the germline V gene. A library of TCRbeta sequences, prepared with unique molecular identifiers, was generated. TCRdb fed the PCR reads into MiXCR, producing one record per CDR3 protein. The table has about 900,000 distinct CDR3 sequences, 25% to 35% seen once. The receptor was derived from a boy younger than two who had a stem cell transplant for SCID, so the T cells may come from the graft donor. The chain links TRBV5-1 to TRBJ1-2; D is possibly TRBD1 (5 bases). Sequencing used PBMCs, mostly from graft donor cells, obtained 360 days after TCRalphabeta/CD19-depleted stem cell transplant. CDR3 DNA: TGCGCCAGCAGCTTGGCCTGGGGGGATGGCTACACCTTC. Its translation is CASSLAWGDGYTF.